This entry lists 12 T cell receptor beta chains sequenced from one sample in a study of T-cell reconstitution after alpha-beta-depleted transplantation in children. Preparing the TCRbeta library involved the use of unique molecular identifiers. MiXCR, applied by TCRdb to the PCR reads, yields one record per CDR3 protein. This table has fewer than 1 million distinct CDR3 sequences, roughly 15% appearing once. The input for sequencing was PBMCs, mostly from graft donor cells, taken 360 days after TCRalphabeta/CD19-depleted stem cell transplant. These receptors were taken from a male patient aged 10 to 17 who had a stem cell transplant for acute lymphoblastic leukemia, so the T cells may come from the graft donor.

V and J are TRBV20-1 and TRBJ2-1; TRBD2 agrees at 10 bases. Trimming cost V 3 bases and J 5 bases; bases outside gene matches: 7. Germline-derived CDR1 and CDR2 are DFQATT and SNEGSKA (reference sequence). This CDR3 region has 15 residues. The CDR3 region is CSASRASGGNNEQFF. CDR3 nucleotide sequence: TGCAGTGCTAGTAGGGCTAGCGGGGGAAACAATGAGCAGTTCTTC.

The table lists this clonotype with many counts. The gene calls are TRBV6-1 and TRBJ2-7; 7 nucleotides agree with TRBD1. V gave up 6 bases and J gave up 0 bases; unmatched junction bases: 5. CDR1 is MNHNS and CDR2 is SASEGT in the germline V gene. The CDR3 has 14 residues. CDR3 sequence (DNA): TGTGCCAGCAGAGAACAGGGGAGCTCCTACGAGCAGTACTTC. Amino acids: CASREQGSSYEQYF.

This clonotype was seen a handful of times. This chain uses TRBV12-3 or TRBV12-4 with TRBJ1-5; D remains unclear. Trimming stripped 4 bases from V and 4 bases from J, with 5 bases between. This CDR3 has 12 residues. The CDR3: CASSSANQPQHF. In nucleotides, the CDR3 is TGTGCCAGCAGTTCAGCAAATCAGCCCCAGCATTTT.

This clonotype was observed a handful of times. V and J are TRBV12-3 or TRBV12-4 and TRBJ2-3; 7 nucleotides align to TRBD1. The CDR3 runs to 16 residues. V was pared by 4 bases and J by 4 bases, with 11 bases of the junction left unmatched. The DNA of the CDR3 is TGTGCCAGCAGTTCGACAGGGCTTTATTTCCCAGATACGCAGTATTTT. This translates into CASSSTGLYFPDTQYF.

The V gene is TRBV25-1, the J gene TRBJ1-5; D is perhaps TRBD1 (5 bases). CDR1 and CDR2 from the germline V gene are MGHDK and SYGVNS. The CDR3 is made up of 13 amino acids. V was pared by 2 bases and J by 5 bases, with 7 bases between. CDR3 protein: CASSEQGDQPQHF. The CDR3 DNA is TGTGCCAGCAGTGAACAAGGGGATCAGCCCCAGCATTTT.

The rearrangement uses TRBV29-1 and TRBJ1-2; D possibly corresponds to TRBD1 (5 bases). The germline V gene has CDR1 SQVTM and CDR2 ANQGSEA. CDR3 length equals 13 residues. V dropped 7 bases and J dropped 0 bases, with 12 bases sitting between them. The CDR3, as DNA: TGCAGCGCCTCAGGGAGCACTAACTATGGCTACACCTTC. It yields the protein CSASGSTNYGYTF. Drawing the rest from reference TRBV29-1 and TRBJ1-2, the complete variable domain is SAVISQKPSRDICQRGTSLTIQCQVDSQVTMMFWYRQQPGQSLTLIATANQGSEATYESGFVIDKFPISRPNLTFSTLTVSNMSPEDSSIYLCSASGSTNYGYTFGSGTRLTVV.

This clonotype was seen more than once but under ten times. The V and J genes are TRBV12-3 or TRBV12-4 and TRBJ2-2; 8 bases map to TRBD2. V was clipped by 7 bases and J by 3 bases; unmatched bases: 4. This CDR3 is built from 14 residues. The CDR3 bases are TGTGCCAGCAACGGACTAGCAGACACCGGGGAGCTGTTTTTT. It codes for CASNGLADTGELFF.

The CDR3 spells CSANTGYNEQFF. In nucleotides, the CDR3 is TGCAGTGCAAACACAGGGTACAATGAGCAGTTCTTC. The V and J genes are TRBV20-1 and TRBJ2-1, with D perhaps TRBD1 (6 bases). CDR1 is DFQATT and CDR2 is SNEGSKA in the germline V gene (reference sequence). V was shortened by 6 bases and J by 4 bases, with 10 bases between the two germline ends. The CDR3 runs 12 residues.

The chain has TRBV4-1 and TRBJ1-4; 9 bases are a match to TRBD1. Germline trimming cut 3 bases from V and 5 bases from J; bases unmatched to any gene: 4. CDR1 MGHRA and CDR2 YSYEKL come from the germline V gene. CDR3 length equals 15 residues. The CDR3 nucleotides are TGCGCCAGCAGCCACCCTGGGACAGGGAATGAAAAACTGTTTTTT. Amino acids: CASSHPGTGNEKLFF.

This clonotype showed up just a few times. The V call is TRBV6-2 or TRBV6-3, the J call TRBJ2-7, with no clear D. Germline loops: CDR1 MNHEY, CDR2 SVGEGT. V was trimmed by 2 bases and J by 3 bases, leaving 11 bases between them. The CDR3 consists of 14 residues. In nucleotides, the CDR3 is TGTGCCAGCAGTTACCCCCAACCCGTCTACGAGCAGTACTTC. This gives the protein CASSYPQPVYEQYF.

Written as DNA, the CDR3 is TGTGCCAGCAGTTTACGACTAGCGGGAGCCAACAATGAGCAGTTCTTC. This sequence encodes CASSLRLAGANNEQFF. The chain links TRBV27 to TRBJ2-1; 12 bases align to TRBD2. The CDR3 has 16 residues. CDR1 and CDR2 (germline): MNHEY, SMNVEV (reference sequence). Trimming removed 2 bases from V and 5 bases from J; junction bases left unmatched: 4.

This chain uses TRBV7-7 with TRBJ1-1, with 7 bases aligning to TRBD1. The CDR3 is 14 amino acids. CDR1 and CDR2 (germline): SSHAT, FNYEAQ (reference sequence). With 4 bases clipped from V and 2 bases from J, the junction kept 4 bases outside the gene matches. CDR3 protein: CASSSGGINTEAFF. The CDR3 nucleotides are TGTGCCAGCAGCTCAGGGGGAATCAACACTGAAGCTTTCTTT.